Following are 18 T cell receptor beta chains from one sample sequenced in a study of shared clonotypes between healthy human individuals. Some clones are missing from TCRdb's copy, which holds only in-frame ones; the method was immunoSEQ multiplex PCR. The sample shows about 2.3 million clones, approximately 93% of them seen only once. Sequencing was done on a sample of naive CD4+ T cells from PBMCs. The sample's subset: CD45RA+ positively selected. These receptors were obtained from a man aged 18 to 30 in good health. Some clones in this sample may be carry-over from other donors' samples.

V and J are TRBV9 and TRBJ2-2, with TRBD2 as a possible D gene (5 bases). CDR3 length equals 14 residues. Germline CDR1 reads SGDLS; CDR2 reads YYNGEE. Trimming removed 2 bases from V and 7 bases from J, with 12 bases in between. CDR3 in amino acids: CASSVLVGVGELFF. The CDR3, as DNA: TGTGCCAGCAGCGTGTTGGTGGGAGTCGGGGAGCTGTTTTTT. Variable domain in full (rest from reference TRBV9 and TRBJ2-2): DSGVTQTPKHLITATGQRVTLRCSPRSGDLSVYWYQQSLDQGLQFLIQYYNGEERAKGNILERFSAQQFPDLHSELNLSSLELGDSALYFCASSVLVGVGELFFGEGSRLTVL.

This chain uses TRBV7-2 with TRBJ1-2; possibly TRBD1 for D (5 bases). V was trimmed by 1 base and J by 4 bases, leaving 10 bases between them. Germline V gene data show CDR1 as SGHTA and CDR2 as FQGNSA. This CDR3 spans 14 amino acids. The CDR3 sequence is CASSLGDSPYGYTF. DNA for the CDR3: TGTGCCAGCAGCTTAGGAGACAGTCCCTATGGCTACACCTTC.

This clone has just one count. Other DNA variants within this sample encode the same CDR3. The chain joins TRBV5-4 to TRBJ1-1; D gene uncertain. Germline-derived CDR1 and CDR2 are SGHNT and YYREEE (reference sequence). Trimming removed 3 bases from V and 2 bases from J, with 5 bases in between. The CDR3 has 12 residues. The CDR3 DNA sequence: TGTGCCAGCAGCTGGGGTAACACTGAAGCTTTCTTT. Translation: CASSWGNTEAFF.

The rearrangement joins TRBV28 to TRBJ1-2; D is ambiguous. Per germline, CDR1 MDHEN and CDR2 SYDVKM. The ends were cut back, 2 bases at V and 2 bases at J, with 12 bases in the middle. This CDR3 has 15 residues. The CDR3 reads CASSLPGESNYGYTF. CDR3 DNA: TGTGCCAGCAGTTTACCCGGAGAATCGAACTATGGCTACACCTTC.

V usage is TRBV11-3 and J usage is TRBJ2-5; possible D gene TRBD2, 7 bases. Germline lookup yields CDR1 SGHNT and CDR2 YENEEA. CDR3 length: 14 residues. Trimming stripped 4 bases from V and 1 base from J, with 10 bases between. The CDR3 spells CASSSGGPQETQYF. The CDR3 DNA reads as TGTGCCAGCAGCTCCGGGGGGCCCCAAGAGACCCAGTACTTC.

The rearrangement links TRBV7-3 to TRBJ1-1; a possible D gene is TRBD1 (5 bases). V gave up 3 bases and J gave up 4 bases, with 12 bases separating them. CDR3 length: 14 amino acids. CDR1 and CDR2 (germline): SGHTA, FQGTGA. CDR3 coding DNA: TGTGCCAGCAGCTTGGGACGGTCGGGCACTGAAGCTTTCTTT. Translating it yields CASSLGRSGTEAFF.

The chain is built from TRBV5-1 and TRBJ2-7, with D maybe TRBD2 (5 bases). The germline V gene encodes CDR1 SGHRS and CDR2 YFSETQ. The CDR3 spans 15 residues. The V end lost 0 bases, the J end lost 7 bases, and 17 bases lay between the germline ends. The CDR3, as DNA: TGCGCCAGCAGCTTGGAGGAAGGGCGTACGGGGGAGCAGTACTTC. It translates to CASSLEEGRTGEQYF.

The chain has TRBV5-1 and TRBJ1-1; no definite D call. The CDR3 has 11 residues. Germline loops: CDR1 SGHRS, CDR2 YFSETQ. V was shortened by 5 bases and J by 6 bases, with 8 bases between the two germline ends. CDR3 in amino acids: CASRGVAEAFF. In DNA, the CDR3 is TGCGCCAGCAGGGGTGTCGCTGAAGCTTTCTTT.

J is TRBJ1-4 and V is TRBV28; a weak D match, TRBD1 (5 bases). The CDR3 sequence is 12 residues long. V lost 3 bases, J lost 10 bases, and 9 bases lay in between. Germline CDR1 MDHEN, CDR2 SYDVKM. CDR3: CASSFQGGKLFF. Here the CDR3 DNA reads TGTGCCAGCAGTTTTCAGGGTGGAAAACTGTTTTTT.

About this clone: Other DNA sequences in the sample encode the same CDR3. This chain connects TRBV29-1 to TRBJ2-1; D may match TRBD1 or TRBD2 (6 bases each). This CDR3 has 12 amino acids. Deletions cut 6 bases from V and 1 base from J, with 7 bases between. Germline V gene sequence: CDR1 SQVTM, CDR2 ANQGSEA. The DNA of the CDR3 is TGCAGCGTAGGGGGGTCCTACAATGAGCAGTTCTTC. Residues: CSVGGSYNEQFF.

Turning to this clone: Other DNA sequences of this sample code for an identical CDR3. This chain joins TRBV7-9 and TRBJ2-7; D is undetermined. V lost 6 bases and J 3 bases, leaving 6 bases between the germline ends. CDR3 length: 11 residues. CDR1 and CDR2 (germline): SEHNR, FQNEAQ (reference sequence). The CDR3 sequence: CASSRDYEQYF. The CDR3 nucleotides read TGTGCCAGCAGTCGCGACTACGAGCAGTACTTC.

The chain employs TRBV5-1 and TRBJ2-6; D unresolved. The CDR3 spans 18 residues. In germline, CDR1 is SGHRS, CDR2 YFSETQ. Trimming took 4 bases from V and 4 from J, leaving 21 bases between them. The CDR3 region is CASSPIQIDGLGANVLTF. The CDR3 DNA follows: TGCGCCAGCAGCCCGATCCAAATAGACGGTCTGGGGGCCAACGTCCTGACTTTC.

CDR3 in amino acids: CASSLARNYGYTF. The CDR3 nucleotides are TGTGCCAGCAGCTTGGCCCGGAACTATGGCTACACCTTC. The rearrangement joins TRBV5-4 to TRBJ1-2, with D uncertain. Germline-derived CDR1 and CDR2 are SGHNT and YYREEE (reference sequence). This CDR3 is built from 13 residues. V dropped 0 bases and J dropped 2 bases, with 5 bases sitting between them.

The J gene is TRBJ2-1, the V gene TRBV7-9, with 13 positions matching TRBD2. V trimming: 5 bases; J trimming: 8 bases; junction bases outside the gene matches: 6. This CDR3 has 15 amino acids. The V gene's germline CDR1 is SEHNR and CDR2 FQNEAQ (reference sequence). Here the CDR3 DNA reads TGTGCCAGCAGCCGGACTAGCGGGAGTGCCCATGAGCAGTTCTTC. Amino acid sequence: CASSRTSGSAHEQFF.

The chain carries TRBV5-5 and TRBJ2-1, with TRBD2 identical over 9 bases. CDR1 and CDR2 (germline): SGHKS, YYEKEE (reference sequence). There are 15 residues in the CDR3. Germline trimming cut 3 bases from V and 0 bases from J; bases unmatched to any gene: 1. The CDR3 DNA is TGTGCCAGCAGCTCGACTAGCGGCTCCTACAATGAGCAGTTCTTC. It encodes CASSSTSGSYNEQFF.

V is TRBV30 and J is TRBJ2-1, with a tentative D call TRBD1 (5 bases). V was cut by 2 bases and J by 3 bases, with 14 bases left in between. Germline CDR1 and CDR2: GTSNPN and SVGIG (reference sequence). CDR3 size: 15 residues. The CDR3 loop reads CAWSPTQQGYNEQFF. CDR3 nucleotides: TGTGCCTGGAGTCCGACCCAGCAGGGCTACAATGAGCAGTTCTTC.

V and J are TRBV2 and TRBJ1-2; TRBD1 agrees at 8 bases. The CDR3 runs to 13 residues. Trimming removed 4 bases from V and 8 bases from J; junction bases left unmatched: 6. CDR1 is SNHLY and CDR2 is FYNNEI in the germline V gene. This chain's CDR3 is CASSGDRNHGYTF. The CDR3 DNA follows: TGTGCCAGCAGTGGGGACAGGAATCACGGCTACACCTTC. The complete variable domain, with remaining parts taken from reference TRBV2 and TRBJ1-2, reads EPEVTQTPSHQVTQMGQEVILRCVPISNHLYFYWYRQILGQKVEFLVSFYNNEISEKSEIFDDQFSVERPDGSNFTLKIRSTKLEDSAMYFCASSGDRNHGYTFGSGTRLTVV.

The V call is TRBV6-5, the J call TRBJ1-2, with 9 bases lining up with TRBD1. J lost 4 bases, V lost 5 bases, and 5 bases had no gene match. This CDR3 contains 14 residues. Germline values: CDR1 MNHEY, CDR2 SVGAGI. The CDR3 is CASSGDRATYGYTF. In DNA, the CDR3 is TGTGCCAGCAGTGGGGACAGGGCCACCTATGGCTACACCTTC.